The source of this T cell receptor (beta chain) is a study of shared clonotypes between healthy human individuals. Study as a whole: Every donor yielded three CD4 naive, three CD4 memory, two CD8 naive and one CD8 memory plate.

In the original processing: Junction-only sequences produced by ImmunoSEQ had no quality scores, so filtering differed. The protocol was immunoSEQ multiplex PCR, while the TCRdb copy is restricted to in-frame clones and leaves out a portion. The DNA was the basis for D and trimming; V, J and clone size are from that table. Of about 2,500,000 clones listed, around nine tenths are singletons. Recent acute infections and vaccinations were absent in the healthy HIV-negative adult donors. CD45RA+ naive and CD45RA-negative memory subsets were separated from CD4+ cells. The CDR3 contains 12 residues. Trimming shortened V by 3 bases and J by 8 bases, and 10 bases separated the two germline ends. From germline, CDR1 is ENHRY and CDR2 SYGVKD.

This chain joins TRBV10-3 and TRBJ1-2, with D maybe TRBD1 (5 bases). Sequenced sample: naive CD4+ T cells sorted from blood. Subset indicated: CD45RA+ positively selected. The sequence derives from a man aged 18 to 35 in good health. CDR3 region: CAISEGGVGYTF. CDR3 DNA: TGTGCCATCAGTGAAGGAGGGGTAGGCTACACCTTC.